The rows below give T cell receptor beta chains drawn from one sample of a study of technical replicates of blood from a few donors. Clones were read by immunoSEQ multiplex PCR, and TCRdb kept only the in-frame ones, dropping some. The table has tens of thousands of clones, 95% to 98% seen once; the top ten hold about 0.3%. Specimen: T cells isolated from PBMCs. The receptors shown here come from a human donor in good health. CDR3s include the opening cysteine and the closing phenylalanine or tryptophan. A D gene is named only where the DNA matches it firmly. Clone size is not always given. Where it is, it says once, few, many or a class for expanded clones.

d_gene,abundance,v_gene,j_gene,CDR3aa,CDR3nt
TRBD2,NA,TRBV6-1,TRBJ2-1,CASGWTSRNNEQFF,TGTGCCAGCGGTTGGACTAGCCGTAACAATGAGCAGTTCTTC
NA,NA,TRBV11-2,TRBJ1-1,CASSLRPGLNTEAFF,TGTGCCAGCAGCCTTCGCCCTGGGCTGAACACTGAAGCTTTCTTT
NA,few,TRBV30,TRBJ1-5,CAWSEEYQPQHF,TGTGCCTGGAGTGAAGAGTATCAGCCCCAGCATTTT
NA,NA,TRBV7-9,TRBJ2-5,CASSLAGGQETQYF,TGTGCCAGCAGCTTAGCAGGGGGACAAGAGACCCAGTACTTC
NA,NA,TRBV19,TRBJ1-1,CASSIGVGNTEAFF,TGTGCCAGTAGTATCGGGGTAGGGAACACTGAAGCTTTCTTT
NA,NA,TRBV6-5,TRBJ1-5,CASSYSGAGNQPQHF,TGTGCCAGCAGTTACTCAGGGGCCGGCAATCAGCCCCAGCATTTT
NA,NA,TRBV6-1,TRBJ2-1,CASSEELEDYNEQFF,TGTGCCAGCAGTGAAGAATTAGAGGATTACAATGAGCAGTTCTTC
NA,NA,TRBV18,TRBJ2-2,CASSPRVTGNTGELFF,TGTGCCAGCTCACCACGGGTGACAGGGAACACCGGGGAGCTGTTTTTT
NA,NA,TRBV6-1,TRBJ1-1,CASSEGRYRARTEAFF,TGTGCCAGCAGTGAAGGCCGGTACAGGGCAAGAACTGAAGCTTTCTTT
NA,NA,TRBV5-1,TRBJ2-7,CASSLAGDAGEGEQYF,TGCGCCAGCAGCTTGGCCGGCGATGCAGGGGAGGGCGAGCAGTACTTC
NA,NA,TRBV28,TRBJ1-1,CASSLGPGADTEAFF,TGTGCCAGCAGTTTAGGCCCAGGGGCGGACACTGAAGCTTTCTTT
NA,NA,TRBV11-3,TRBJ2-5,CASRTGRETQYF,TGTGCCAGCAGGACAGGGAGGGAGACCCAGTACTTC
TRBD1,once,TRBV6-5,TRBJ1-4,CASTDLRDREKLFF,TGTGCCAGCACCGACCTCCGGGACAGGGAAAAACTGTTTTTT
NA,once,TRBV6-4,TRBJ2-1,CASSVQGGRYNEQFF,TGTGCCAGCAGTGTTCAGGGGGGACGCTACAATGAGCAGTTCTTC
NA,NA,TRBV11-2,TRBJ2-1,CASSFYLGEEQFF,TGTGCCAGCAGCTTCTATCTCGGGGAAGAGCAGTTCTTC
NA,once,TRBV19,TRBJ1-4,CASSGRVANEKLFF,TGTGCCAGTAGTGGCAGGGTGGCTAATGAAAAACTGTTTTTT
NA,NA,TRBV4-1,TRBJ2-6,CASSQGFLRAPLLRANVLTF,TGCGCCAGCAGCCAGGGCTTTCTGCGCGCCCCGCTCTTGAGGGCCAACGTCCTGACTTTC
NA,NA,TRBV30,TRBJ1-5,CAWSLTARGNQPQHF,TGTGCCTGGAGTTTGACGGCCAGGGGCAATCAGCCCCAGCATTTT
TRBD1,NA,TRBV5-5,TRBJ1-1,CASSPMDRGRTEAFF,TGTGCCAGCAGCCCTATGGACAGGGGGCGTACTGAAGCTTTCTTT
TRBD1,NA,TRBV11-3,TRBJ2-1,CATRDRGYNEQFF,TGTGCCACCCGGGACAGGGGCTACAATGAGCAGTTCTTC
NA,NA,TRBV6-6,TRBJ2-2,CASSATNANTGELFF,TGTGCCAGCAGTGCGACAAACGCGAACACCGGGGAGCTGTTTTTT
TRBD1,once,TRBV6-1,TRBJ2-7,CASGGDRGLLGQYF,TGTGCCAGCGGGGGGGACAGGGGACTCCTGGGGCAGTACTTC
NA,once,TRBV19,TRBJ2-1,CASSLGGAPFYNEQFF,TGTGCCAGTAGTCTCGGGGGAGCCCCCTTTTACAATGAGCAGTTCTTC
TRBD2,NA,TRBV11-2,TRBJ2-5,CASSGGGDRKTQYF,TGTGCCAGCAGCGGTGGGGGGGATCGGAAGACCCAGTACTTC
TRBD2,NA,TRBV23-1,TRBJ2-7,CASSRPPGGEQYF,TGCGCCAGCAGTCGTCCACCCGGGGGGGAGCAGTACTTC
TRBD1,NA,TRBV2,TRBJ1-4,CASTEGTGWEKLFF,TGTGCCAGCACTGAGGGGACAGGTTGGGAAAAACTGTTTTTT
NA,NA,TRBV5-1,TRBJ2-1,CASSLSRAGNEQFF,TGCGCCAGCAGCTTGTCTAGAGCCGGCAATGAGCAGTTCTTC
TRBD1,NA,TRBV28,TRBJ1-2,CAGSGQNYGYTF,TGTGCCGGCTCGGGACAGAACTATGGCTACACCTTC
NA,once,TRBV19,TRBJ2-3,CASSPQSTDTQYF,TGTGCCAGTAGTCCCCAGAGCACAGATACGCAGTATTTT
NA,NA,TRBV25-1,TRBJ1-5,CASSDRQNQPQHF,TGTGCCAGCAGTGATCGACAGAATCAGCCCCAGCATTTT
TRBD1,NA,TRBV7-3,TRBJ2-1,CASSLRPGTAFYNEQFF,TGTGCCAGCAGCTTGCGACCAGGGACAGCCTTCTACAATGAGCAGTTCTTC
TRBD1,NA,TRBV5-6,TRBJ1-1,CASSFQGENTEAFF,TGTGCCAGCAGCTTCCAGGGGGAGAACACTGAAGCTTTCTTT
NA,NA,TRBV6-6,TRBJ1-1,CASSYRGNTEAFF,TGTGCCAGCAGTTACCGGGGAAATACTGAAGCTTTCTTT
TRBD1,NA,TRBV15,TRBJ1-4,CATRTGQVNEKLFF,TGTGCCACCAGGACAGGACAGGTTAATGAAAAACTGTTTTTT
NA,NA,TRBV7-8,TRBJ1-2,CASSSTQGVEGYTF,TGTGCCAGCAGCTCTACCCAAGGAGTGGAGGGCTACACCTTC
TRBD2,NA,TRBV5-1,TRBJ2-7,CASSLVGRANEQYF,TGCGCCAGCAGCTTGGTCGGGAGGGCCAACGAGCAGTACTTC
TRBD1,NA,TRBV15,TRBJ2-7,CATSFSGTGVYEQYF,TGTGCCACCAGCTTCTCCGGGACAGGGGTCTACGAGCAGTACTTC
NA,NA,TRBV21-1,TRBJ1-4,CASLASYEKLFF,TGTGCCAGCTTGGCATCATACGAAAAACTGTTTTTT
TRBD2,NA,TRBV11-2,TRBJ2-7,CASSDRGLQPTYEQYF,TGTGCCAGCAGCGACCGGGGACTACAGCCTACTTACGAGCAGTACTTC
NA,NA,TRBV11-3,TRBJ2-3,CASSLVSGELADTQYF,TGTGCCAGCAGCTTAGTATCGGGAGAATTAGCAGATACGCAGTATTTT
TRBD2,NA,TRBV5-6,TRBJ2-3,CASSLIGLAESDTQYF,TGTGCCAGCAGCTTAATCGGACTAGCGGAATCAGATACGCAGTATTTT
TRBD1,NA,TRBV6-1,TRBJ2-6,CASRGQGIGANVLTF,TGTGCCAGCAGAGGACAGGGAATCGGGGCCAACGTCCTGACTTTC
TRBD2,NA,TRBV7-3,TRBJ2-1,CASSLGGEGIYNEQFF,TGTGCCAGCAGCTTGGGGGGGGAGGGAATATACAATGAGCAGTTCTTC
NA,NA,TRBV27,TRBJ2-7,CASRGDIYEQYF,TGTGCCAGCAGGGGAGACATCTACGAGCAGTACTTC
NA,NA,TRBV9,TRBJ2-7,CASSVGLGLAYEQYF,TGTGCCAGCAGCGTAGGTCTGGGGCTGGCCTACGAGCAGTACTTC
TRBD1,NA,TRBV6-5,TRBJ1-2,CASGRGQGNGYTF,TGTGCCTCCGGTAGAGGACAGGGGAACGGCTACACCTTC
NA,NA,TRBV11-2,TRBJ1-1,CASSWGTQNTEAFF,TGTGCCAGCAGCTGGGGCACCCAGAACACTGAAGCTTTCTTT
NA,NA,TRBV5-4,TRBJ2-7,CASSSVISYEQYF,TGTGCCAGCAGCTCCGTAATCTCCTACGAGCAGTACTTC
TRBD2,NA,TRBV4-1,TRBJ2-7,CASSHLLAGVYEQYF,TGCGCCAGCAGCCATTTACTAGCGGGGGTCTACGAGCAGTACTTC
TRBD2,NA,TRBV5-1,TRBJ2-7,CASSLGGERGSYEQYF,TGCGCCAGCAGCTTGGGGGGGGAGCGGGGGTCCTACGAGCAGTACTTC
TRBD2,NA,TRBV4-3,TRBJ2-2,CASSDAWREILTGELFF,TGCGCCAGCAGCGACGCTTGGCGGGAGATCCTGACTGGGGAGCTGTTTTTT
TRBD2,NA,TRBV2,TRBJ2-1,CASQNAGVRNNEQFF,TGTGCCAGCCAAAATGCGGGAGTTAGGAACAATGAGCAGTTCTTC
NA,NA,TRBV27,TRBJ1-2,CASRKQGSYGYTF,TGTGCCAGCAGGAAACAGGGATCCTATGGCTACACCTTC